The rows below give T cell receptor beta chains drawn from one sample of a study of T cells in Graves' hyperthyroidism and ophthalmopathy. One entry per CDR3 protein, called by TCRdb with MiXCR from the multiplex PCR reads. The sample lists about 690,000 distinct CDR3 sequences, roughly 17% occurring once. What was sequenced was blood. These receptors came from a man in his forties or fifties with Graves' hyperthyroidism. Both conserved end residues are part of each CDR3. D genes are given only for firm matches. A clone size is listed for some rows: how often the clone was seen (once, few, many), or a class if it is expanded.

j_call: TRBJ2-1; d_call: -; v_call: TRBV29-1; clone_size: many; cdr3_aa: CSAREVAEQFF
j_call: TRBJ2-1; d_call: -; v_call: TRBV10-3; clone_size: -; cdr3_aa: CATAGTEINEQFF
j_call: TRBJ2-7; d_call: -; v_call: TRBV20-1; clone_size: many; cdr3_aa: CSARDSGNSGGYEQYF
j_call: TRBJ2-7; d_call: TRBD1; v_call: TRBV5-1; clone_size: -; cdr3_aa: CASSQDQGQGALEQYF
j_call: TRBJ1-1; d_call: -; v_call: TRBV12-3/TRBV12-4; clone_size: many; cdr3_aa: CASISLAPEAFF
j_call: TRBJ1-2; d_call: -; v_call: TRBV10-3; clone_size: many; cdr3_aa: CAISEPNRDSNYGYTF
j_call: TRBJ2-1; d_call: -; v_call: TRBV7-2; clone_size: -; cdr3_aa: CASSTGNYNEQFF
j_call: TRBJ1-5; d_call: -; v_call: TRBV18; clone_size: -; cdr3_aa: CASSPSAPGGGGNQPQHF
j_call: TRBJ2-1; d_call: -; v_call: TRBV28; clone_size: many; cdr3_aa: CASSFIGSSYNEQFF
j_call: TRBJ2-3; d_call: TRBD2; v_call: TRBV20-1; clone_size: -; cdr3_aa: CSAGLAGGPNTQYF
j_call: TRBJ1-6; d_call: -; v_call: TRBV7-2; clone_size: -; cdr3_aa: CASSLVGVANNSPLHF
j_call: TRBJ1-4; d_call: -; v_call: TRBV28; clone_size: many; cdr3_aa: CASSGHGEVRANEKLFF
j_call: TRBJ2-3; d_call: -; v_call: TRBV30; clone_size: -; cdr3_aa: CAWSGGRGNTQYF
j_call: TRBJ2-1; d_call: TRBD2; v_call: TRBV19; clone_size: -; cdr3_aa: CASSIDWSPGGRAWDEQFF
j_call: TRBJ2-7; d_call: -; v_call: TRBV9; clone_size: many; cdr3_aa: CASSVDPGTSYEQYF
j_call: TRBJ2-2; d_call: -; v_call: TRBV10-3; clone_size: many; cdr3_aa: CAIRDRPYTGELFF
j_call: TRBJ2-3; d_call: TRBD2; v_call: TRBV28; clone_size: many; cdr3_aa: CASSFSGRADTQYF
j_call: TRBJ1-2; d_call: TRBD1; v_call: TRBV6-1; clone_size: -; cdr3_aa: CASNTGDGYTF
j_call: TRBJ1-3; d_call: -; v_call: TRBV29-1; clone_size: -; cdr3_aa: CSVMTVPGSGNTIYF
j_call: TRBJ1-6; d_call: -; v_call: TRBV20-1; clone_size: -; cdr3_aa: CSARAPRGNNSPLHF
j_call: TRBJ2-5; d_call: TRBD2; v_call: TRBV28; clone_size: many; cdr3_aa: CASSYGGIQETQYF
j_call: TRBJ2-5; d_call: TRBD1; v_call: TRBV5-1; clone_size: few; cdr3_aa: CASSNPGQDTAETQYF
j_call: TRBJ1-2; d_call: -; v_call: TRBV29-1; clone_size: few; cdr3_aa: CSVSGVDGYTF
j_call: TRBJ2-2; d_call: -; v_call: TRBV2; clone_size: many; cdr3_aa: CASSVVAVNTGELFF
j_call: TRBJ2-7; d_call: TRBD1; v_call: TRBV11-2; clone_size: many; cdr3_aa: CASSWISTGGDEQYF
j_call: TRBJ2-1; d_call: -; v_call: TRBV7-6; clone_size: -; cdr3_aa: CASSLASGLASAYNEQFF
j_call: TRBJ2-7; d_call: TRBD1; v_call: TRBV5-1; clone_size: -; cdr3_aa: CASSSGQEAYEQYF
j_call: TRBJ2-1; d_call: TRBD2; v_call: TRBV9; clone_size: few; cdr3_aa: CASSVKLLAGAPNEQFF
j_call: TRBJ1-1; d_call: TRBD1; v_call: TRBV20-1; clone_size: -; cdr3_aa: CSAREWDRLEAFF
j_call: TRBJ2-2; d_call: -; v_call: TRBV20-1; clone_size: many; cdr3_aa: CSAIVQQSTGELFF